Reported below is one T cell receptor (beta chain). Method: immunoSEQ multiplex PCR; TCRdb's copy keeps in-frame clones and lacks some. The sample has 95,000 to 150,000 clones; 78% are singletons. CDR3 length: 14 residues. Trimming cost V 7 bases and J 8 bases; bases outside gene matches: 7. CDR1 is SNHLY and CDR2 is FYNNEI in the germline V gene. The data are from a study of blood T cell repertoires in COVID-19. Sequencing was done on a sample of peripheral blood. The origin of this receptor is a man in his 70s with acute or convalescent COVID-19. This chain connects TRBV2 to TRBJ1-4; TRBD1 aligns across 10 bases. CDR3 amino acids: CASTRTGGEEKLFF. Written as DNA, the CDR3 is TGTGCCAGCACCCGGACAGGGGGGGAGGAAAAACTGTTTTTT. The complete variable domain, with remaining parts taken from reference TRBV2 and TRBJ1-4, reads EPEVTQTPSHQVTQMGQEVILRCVPISNHLYFYWYRQILGQKVEFLVSFYNNEISEKSEIFDDQFSVERPDGSNFTLKIRSTKLEDSAMYFCASTRTGGEEKLFFGSGTQLSVL.